The 28 T cell receptor beta chains listed next were all sequenced from one sample in a study of spatial heterogeneity in lung cancer. Time point described: sample taken at primary tumor resection. TCRdb analysed the 5' RACE reads with MiXCR anew, one entry per CDR3 protein. The sample holds about 38,000 distinct CDR3 sequences, 7.5% seen once. The source material was PBMCs, sampled at surgery. Source of these receptors: a male donor with early-stage non-small cell lung cancer.

This clonotype was counted many times. V is TRBV18 and J is TRBJ2-1; D unresolved. Trimming removed 0 bases from V and 4 bases from J, with 4 bases in between. Germline-derived CDR1 and CDR2 are KGHSH and LQKENI. This CDR3 is built from 13 residues. CDR3 DNA: TGTGCCAGCTCACCACCAGGGTACAATGAGCAGTTCTTC. Translated, it gives CASSPPGYNEQFF.

This clonotype was counted ten times or more. The chain carries TRBV20-1 and TRBJ2-3; 10 bases map to TRBD2. Germline V gene data show CDR1 as DFQATT and CDR2 as SNEGSKA (reference sequence). Trimming took 5 bases from V and 2 from J; bases not matched to a gene: 7. This CDR3 has 15 residues. Here the CDR3 reads CSASLAGAATDTQYF. The CDR3, as DNA: TGCAGTGCTTCCCTAGCGGGGGCCGCCACAGATACGCAGTATTTT.

This clonotype was observed at least ten times. The chain joins TRBV4-1 to TRBJ1-5, with D possibly being TRBD1 (5 bases). The V end lost 6 bases, the J end lost 6 bases, and 15 bases lay between the germline ends. CDR3 size: 14 residues. In germline, CDR1 is MGHRA, CDR2 YSYEKL. This chain's CDR3 is CASRNQGAGQPQHF. CDR3 in DNA: TGCGCCAGCAGGAATCAGGGTGCGGGTCAGCCCCAGCATTTT.

This chain uses TRBV2 with TRBJ1-6, with no clear D. V lost 6 bases, J lost 10 bases, and 19 bases lay in between. The germline V gene has CDR1 SNHLY and CDR2 FYNNEI. CDR3 length: 15 amino acids. Here the CDR3 reads CASSPRWGLHSPLHF. The CDR3 DNA follows: TGTGCCAGCAGCCCTAGGTGGGGTCTCCACTCACCCCTCCACTTT.

This clonotype has ten or more counts. The J gene is TRBJ2-7, the V gene TRBV5-4; 9 bases agree with TRBD2. Unmatched junction bases numbered 4, after V lost 4 bases and J lost 2 bases. The germline V gene has CDR1 SGHNT and CDR2 YYREEE (reference sequence). The CDR3 loop spans 14 amino acids. In nucleotides, the CDR3 is TGTGCCAGCAGCCAGGGACTAGCCCCCTACGAGCAGTACGTC. Translated: CASSQGLAPYEQYV.

This sequence joins TRBV7-2 and TRBJ1-1; D perhaps matches TRBD1 (5 bases). The CDR3 has 13 amino acids. V dropped 4 bases and J dropped 8 bases, with 14 bases sitting between them. The germline gives CDR1 SGHTA, CDR2 FQGNSA. The CDR3 loop reads CASSSPGRSEAFF. CDR3 DNA: TGTGCCAGCAGCTCACCGGGACGTTCCGAAGCTTTCTTT.

At least ten counts were recorded for this clonotype. The chain recombines TRBV24-1 with TRBJ2-4; 7 bases align to TRBD1. CDR3 length: 13 amino acids. Germline V lookup: CDR1 KGHDR, CDR2 SFDVKD. Unmatched junction bases numbered 11, after V lost 4 bases and J lost 15 bases. The CDR3 loop reads CATSDPTGPTTYF. In DNA, the CDR3 is TGTGCCACCAGTGACCCGACAGGGCCAACAACGTACTTC.

The chain carries TRBV3-1 and TRBJ2-1; TRBD1 or TRBD2 may be the D gene (5 bases each). Germline V gives CDR1 LGHDT, CDR2 YNNKEL (reference sequence). V shed 1 base and J shed 5 bases, with 12 bases lying between them. The CDR3 spans 15 residues. CDR3 region: CASSQAGTHHNEQFF. The CDR3 DNA reads TGTGCCAGCAGCCAAGCCGGGACGCACCACAATGAGCAGTTCTTC.

This clonotype was seen more than once but under ten times. DNA of the CDR3: TGTGCCACCAGTGATTGGGTGGCAGGCAGCTCCTATAATTCACCCCTCCACTTT. Translation gives CATSDWVAGSSYNSPLHF. The chain couples TRBV24-1 to TRBJ1-6; D not certain. V was clipped by 2 bases and J by 0 bases, with 13 bases between them. There are 18 residues in the CDR3. Germline CDR1 KGHDR, CDR2 SFDVKD.

This clonotype has more than one count but fewer than ten. The chain employs TRBV7-9 and TRBJ1-2; D gene ambiguous. V lost 3 bases and J 6 bases, leaving 8 bases between the germline ends. Germline CDR1 SEHNR, CDR2 FQNEAQ (reference sequence). The CDR3 is 12 residues long. The CDR3 region is CASSFDGHGYTF. CDR3 bases: TGTGCCAGCAGCTTCGACGGTCATGGCTACACCTTC.

The V gene is TRBV10-3, the J gene TRBJ1-1; no definite D call. The ends were cut back, 6 bases at V and 0 bases at J, with 8 bases in the middle. The CDR3 is made up of 13 amino acids. Germline assignment: CDR1 ENHRY and CDR2 SYGVKD. The CDR3 sequence is CAIRAGMNTEAFF. CDR3 DNA: TGTGCCATCAGAGCCGGGATGAACACTGAAGCTTTCTTT.

At least ten counts were recorded for this clonotype. CDR3 in amino acids: CASSLVAGGFNEQYF. The CDR3 DNA is TGTGCCAGCAGCTTGGTAGCGGGGGGGTTCAACGAGCAGTACTTC. This sequence joins TRBV5-4 and TRBJ2-7; TRBD2 matches 11 bases. The CDR3 length is 15 residues. The germline CDR1 and CDR2 sequences are SGHNT and YYREEE (reference sequence). With V trimmed by 0 bases and J by 5 bases, 4 bases remained unmatched.

In this sample, this clonotype turned up many times. This chain links TRBV5-1 with TRBJ2-1, with D perhaps matching TRBD1 (5 bases). CDR3 length: 15 amino acids. V lost 4 bases and J 7 bases, leaving 18 bases between the germline ends. Germline V gene sequence: CDR1 SGHRS, CDR2 YFSETQ. CDR3 coding DNA: TGCGCCAGCAGCCTTCGACTGGAAGGGGTTAATGAGCAGTTCTTC. It codes for CASSLRLEGVNEQFF.

This clonotype was picked up many times. The chain links TRBV3-1 to TRBJ2-7; TRBD1 might be the D (6 bases). Germline CDR1 reads LGHDT; CDR2 reads YNNKEL (reference sequence). Between the trimmed V and J ends, which lost 1 base and 1 base, there was a span of 8 bases. The CDR3 runs to 14 residues. CDR3 nucleotides: TGTGCCAGCAGCCAAGGACAGGTTTCCTACGAGCAGTACTTC. Translated: CASSQGQVSYEQYF.

The sample holds many counts of this clonotype. The chain carries TRBV6-2 or TRBV6-3 and TRBJ2-7; D gene unclear. V shed 6 bases and J shed 2 bases, with 8 bases lying between them. Germline CDR1 and CDR2: MNHEY and SVGEGT. The CDR3 is 12 residues long. The CDR3 reads CASSRTTYEQYF. For the CDR3, the DNA is TGTGCCAGCAGCCGTACGACCTACGAGCAGTACTTC.

This clonotype occurred many times. The chain couples TRBV6-4 to TRBJ2-1; a weak D match, TRBD2 (6 bases). Trimming stripped 4 bases from V and 4 bases from J, with 17 bases between. The CDR3 extends over 16 amino acids. Germline V lookup: CDR1 MRHNA, CDR2 SNTAGT. The CDR3 bases are TGTGCCAGCAGTGCCGAGCTAGGGACTCGATACAATGAGCAGTTCTTC. This codes for CASSAELGTRYNEQFF.

This clonotype was detected only a few times. The chain has TRBV20-1 and TRBJ2-3, with D tentatively TRBD2 (6 bases). The germline V gene has CDR1 DFQATT and CDR2 SNEGSKA (reference sequence). This CDR3 region has 14 residues. The V gene lost 6 bases and the J gene lost 2 bases, with 15 bases spanning the gap. For the CDR3, the DNA is TGCAGTGCCGGCGGGACCAGACCCACAGATACGCAGTATTTT. It codes for CSAGGTRPTDTQYF.

This clonotype appeared many times. This chain uses TRBV12-3 or TRBV12-4 with TRBJ2-3; D unresolved. The CDR3 is made up of 14 amino acids. V dropped 2 bases and J dropped 1 base, with 7 bases sitting between them. In DNA, the CDR3 is TGTGCCAGCAGTTTAACCCTGGGCACAGATACGCAGTATTTT. Residues: CASSLTLGTDTQYF.

This clonotype appeared many times. The V call is TRBV20-1, the J call TRBJ2-5, with TRBD1 as a possible D gene (6 bases). The CDR3 totals 15 residues. V was shortened by 6 bases and J by 3 bases, with 20 bases between the two germline ends. CDR1 and CDR2 from the germline V gene are DFQATT and SNEGSKA (reference sequence). The CDR3 DNA sequence: TGCAGTGCCGCAGTACCGGGACACCTAGAAGAGACCCAGTACTTC. It yields the protein CSAAVPGHLEETQYF.

This chain connects TRBV13 to TRBJ2-3; 10 nucleotides match TRBD2. CDR1 and CDR2 from the germline V gene are PRHDT and FYEKMQ (reference sequence). V lost 5 bases to trimming and J lost 0 bases; unmatched junction nucleotides: 5. The CDR3 contains 16 residues. The CDR3 DNA sequence: TGTGCCAGCAGCGAGTTAGCGGGAGGAAGCACAGATACGCAGTATTTT. It encodes CASSELAGGSTDTQYF.

The genes are TRBV6-1 and TRBJ2-7, with D possibly being TRBD1 (6 bases). The CDR3 length is 13 residues. V lost 2 bases and J 6 bases, leaving 11 bases between the germline ends. CDR1 MNHNS and CDR2 SASEGT come from the germline V gene. The CDR3 loop is CASSEFVGGEQYF. The CDR3, as DNA: TGTGCCAGCAGTGAATTTGTAGGGGGCGAGCAGTACTTC.

This clonotype was observed many times. V and J are TRBV19 and TRBJ2-7; D remains ambiguous. Per germline, CDR1 LNHDA and CDR2 SQIVND (reference sequence). CDR3 length: 13 residues. V was trimmed by 5 bases and J by 0 bases, leaving 8 bases between them. CDR3 sequence (DNA): TGTGCCAGTAGTGAACAGAGCTCCTACGAGCAGTACTTC. It is translated as CASSEQSSYEQYF.

The chain recombines TRBV7-9 with TRBJ2-2; 8 nucleotides align to TRBD2. The CDR3 extends over 19 amino acids. V was clipped by 4 bases and J by 5 bases; unmatched bases: 18. The germline V gene has CDR1 SEHNR and CDR2 FQNEAQ (reference sequence). The CDR3: CASSSSGSPRRRRTGELFF. The CDR3 DNA sequence: TGTGCCAGCAGCTCGAGCGGGAGCCCGCGTCGGAGGAGGACCGGGGAGCTGTTTTTT.

In its sample, this clonotype was seen a few times. The chain has TRBV10-3 and TRBJ2-1; 10 bases fit TRBD1. This CDR3 has 14 residues. The trim removed 5 bases at V and 12 bases at J, leaving 10 bases unmatched. Germline V gene data show CDR1 as ENHRY and CDR2 as SYGVKD. The CDR3 here is CAISTGQGDKVQFF. The CDR3 DNA is TGTGCCATCAGTACCGGACAGGGGGATAAGGTGCAGTTCTTC.

The sample holds a few counts of this clonotype. The J gene is TRBJ2-2, the V gene TRBV19; no clear D gene. The CDR3 length is 13 residues. Germline CDR1 LNHDA, CDR2 SQIVND (reference sequence). V dropped 4 bases and J dropped 5 bases, with 8 bases sitting between them. The CDR3 is CASSTDRTGELFF. The CDR3, as DNA: TGTGCCAGTAGTACCGATCGGACCGGGGAGCTGTTTTTT.

In this sample, this clonotype turned up many times. The V gene is TRBV7-9, the J gene TRBJ2-2; 7 bases align to TRBD1. Losses at the gene ends were 4 bases for V and 1 base for J; bases not matched to a gene: 9. The CDR3 is made up of 17 amino acids. Germline CDR1 and CDR2: SEHNR and FQNEAQ (reference sequence). The CDR3 DNA sequence: TGTGCCAGCAGCTGGCAGTCGGGGACAGTGAACACCGGGGAGCTGTTTTTT. This gives the protein CASSWQSGTVNTGELFF. Complete variable domain (other parts from reference TRBV7-9 and TRBJ2-2): DTGVSQNPRHKITKRGQNVTFRCDPISEHNRLYWYRQTLGQGPEFLTYFQNEAQLEKSRLLSDRFSAERPKGSFSTLEIQRTEQGDSAMYLCASSWQSGTVNTGELFFGEGSRLTVL.

This clonotype was seen ten or more times. V and J are TRBV6-2 or TRBV6-3 and TRBJ1-1; D gene ambiguous. From germline, CDR1 is MNHEY and CDR2 SVGEGT. The CDR3 extends over 12 amino acids. The germline V and J ends were trimmed by 0 bases and 4 bases, with 3 bases remaining between them. The CDR3 reads CASSYSSTEAFF. DNA for the CDR3: TGTGCCAGCAGTTACTCGTCCACTGAAGCTTTCTTT.

The CDR3 bases are TGTGCCAGCAGCTTGGGACAGGAGACCTACGAGCAGTACTTC. Its translation: CASSLGQETYEQYF. The genes are TRBV5-4 and TRBJ2-7; D is possibly TRBD1 (6 bases). Germline V CDR1 and CDR2: SGHNT, YYREEE (reference sequence). The CDR3 extends over 14 amino acids. Trimming removed 0 bases from V and 2 bases from J, with 9 bases in between.